This T cell receptor beta chain was documented in a study of regulatory T cells in long-lasting Graves disease (dated by TCRdb to about 2021). Context from the whole study: Persistent Graves' disease meant more than 5 years of antithyroid drug treatment with TSH receptor autoantibodies that stayed positive. Patients with persistent Graves' disease were compared with patients with newly diagnosed Graves' disease using TCR sequencing and RNA sequencing of peripheral blood. The study was conducted in China and was registered as a clinical trial. A total of roughly 33 samples underwent TCR sequencing: around 13 from persistent and approximately 20 from newly diagnosed Graves' disease patients. Persistent Graves' disease patients in the clinical cohort had taken antithyroid drugs for roughly ten years on average. Broader findings and caveats from the paper: Persistent Graves' disease patients showed lower TCR Shannon entropy and fewer highly expanded clones than newly diagnosed patients, suggesting clonal expansion. Persistent disease showed preferential use of TRBV28, TRBJ1-2 and TRBJ2-5, whereas newly diagnosed disease favored TRBV20-1 and TRBJ2-1. Only peripheral blood was studied, because thyroid tissue, the primary lesion, was inaccessible. More public clonotypes were shared among persistent patients (roughly 2,700) than among newly diagnosed patients (under 1,000). Only the TCR beta chain was sequenced and analyzed. As a limitation, the authors acknowledged that the small sample size may reduce accuracy.

Library preparation used multiplex PCR. This sample was sequenced with an Illumina HiSeq 4000. iRepertoire HTBI primers and Arm-PCR amplification of CDR3 regions were used to construct TCR beta libraries. Before sequencing, the PCR products underwent gel purification. The authors' pipeline ran thus. A total of 62 TRBV and more than twelve TRBJ segments were identified across samples and were used for gene usage analysis of CDR3 amino acid clonotypes. COPE and FqMerger were used to merge the filtered high-quality paired reads into contigs. BLAST was used to align contigs to the IMGT TRBV, TRBD and TRBJ reference genes, and CDR3 was defined following IMGT. Clonotypes above 0.1% frequency were classified as highly expanded clones. Shannon entropy was used to measure repertoire diversity, and the Gini coefficient was used to measure V-J evenness. Clonotypes shared by more than one individual were considered public. In TCRdb, the public reads were trimmed at Q25 with fastp and aligned with MiXCR, with productive beta chains retained. Rows matching on CDR3 protein sequence are summarized as one entry with the most common DNA and genes. It is TCRdb's table, rather than the study itself, that gives the V and J calls and clone size. This sample gives over 300,000 distinct CDR3 sequences in total; about 19% of them show up just once. The top ten clones comprise less than 30% of the sample.

This clonotype came up many times. No antigen is known for it. The sample holds no much larger clone one base away, and base qualities are not on file. The label giving this sample's time point can be read as: persistent/refractory GD, antithyroid drugs over 5 years with positive TRAb. For both TCR sequencing and RNA sequencing, RNA was extracted from PBMCs using TRIzol. The diagnosis of Graves' disease was made according to American Thyroid Association guidelines. The patients came from an endocrinology department in Xi'an, China. Each patient gave roughly 8.4 milliliters of peripheral blood, collected in an EDTA anticoagulant tube. Ficoll Paque Plus density gradient separation was used to isolate PBMCs, and no further T cell sorting was done. RNA quality was checked with an Agilent 2100 Bioanalyzer and agarose gel, and concentration with a NanoDrop 2000. Reading the germline V gene gives CDR1 MDHEN and CDR2 SYDVKM. V gives up 6 bases and J gives up 2 bases, and the segment between their germline ends measures 14 bases. The CDR3 numbers 15 residues from cysteine through phenylalanine. The read is trimmed to its CDR3 DNA, 45 bases read in frame from base 1.

Recombination linked TRBV28 to TRBJ1-3, with a tentative D gene TRBD1 over 6 matching bases. The TCR sequence derives from a female donor with Graves disease. Sequenced here: peripheral blood mononuclear cells (PBMCs), sampled when the disease was refractory, from a patient treated with antithyroid drugs. The CDR3 corresponds to CASRLRGYAGNTIYF. DNA sequence: TGTGCCAGCAGGCTCAGGGGCTATGCTGGAAACACCATATATTTT. Extended through the reference TRBV28 and TRBJ1-3 proteins, this CDR3 yields the full variable domain: DVKVTQSSRYLVKRTGEKVFLECVQDMDHENMFWYRQDPGLGLRLIYFSYDVKMKEKGDIPEGYSVSREKKERFSLILESASTNQTSMYLCASRLRGYAGNTIYFGEGSWLTVV.